The T cell receptor beta chain under discussion was sequenced for a study of identical twins. General study points: Memory repertoires lacked the insertion deficit that abundant cord blood beta clonotypes showed. Models predicted too little out-of-frame TCR alpha sharing in monozygotic twins.

TCRdb called the 5' RACE reads again in MiXCR, with one record for every CDR3 protein. Seen here are hundreds of thousands of distinct CDR3 sequences, 8.6% observed once, and the top ten hold about 0.98%. Regarding this clonotype: Its antigen remains unknown.

Germline V CDR1 and CDR2: SQVTM, ANQGSEA. The CDR3 totals 12 residues. Trimming took 4 bases from V and 3 from J; bases not matched to a gene: 3. This same sample was also taken into another study, of yellow fever vaccine responses in identical twins.

This clonotype originated in a woman younger than 35 in good health. This chain links TRBV29-1 with TRBJ2-7; TRBD2 matches at 7 bases. Sequencing was carried out using PBMCs. The CDR3 reads CSVVGTNYEQYF. The DNA for the CDR3 is TGCAGCGTTGTGGGGACTAACTACGAGCAGTACTTC.